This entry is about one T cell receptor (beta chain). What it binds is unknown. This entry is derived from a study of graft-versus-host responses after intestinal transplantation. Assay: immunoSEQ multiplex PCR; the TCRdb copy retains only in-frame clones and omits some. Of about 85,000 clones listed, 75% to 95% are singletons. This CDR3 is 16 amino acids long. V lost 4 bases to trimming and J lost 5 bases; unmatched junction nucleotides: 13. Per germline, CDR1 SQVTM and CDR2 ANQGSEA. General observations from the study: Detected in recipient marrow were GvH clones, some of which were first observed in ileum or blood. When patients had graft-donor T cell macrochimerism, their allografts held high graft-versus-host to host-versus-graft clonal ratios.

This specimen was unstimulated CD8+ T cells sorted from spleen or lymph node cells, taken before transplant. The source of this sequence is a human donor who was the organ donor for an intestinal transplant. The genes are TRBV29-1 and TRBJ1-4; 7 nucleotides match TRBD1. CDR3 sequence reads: CSVARQGDGLNEKLFF. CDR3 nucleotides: TGCAGCGTTGCTCGGCAGGGGGACGGACTAAATGAAAAACTGTTTTTT.